Listed below are T cell receptor beta chains from one sample, sequenced in a study of technical replicates of blood from a few donors. Using immunoSEQ multiplex PCR, the repertoire was profiled, and TCRdb retains in-frame clones only, with some absent. The data show some 89,000 clones, over 85% seen once. The sequenced sample consisted of T cells isolated from PBMCs. Receptors were obtained from a human donor in good health. CDR3s include the opening cysteine and the closing phenylalanine or tryptophan. D genes are given only for firm matches. Not all rows give a size; the values are once, few, many and, for expanded clones, a class.

14 | . | TRBJ2-7 | TRBD1 | TRBV5-1 | CASSLDRGIHEQYF | TGCGCCAGCAGCTTGGACAGGGGGATACACGAGCAGTACTTC
15 | . | TRBJ2-7 | TRBD1 | TRBV30 | CAWSVRRQGVYEQYF | TGTGCCTGGAGTGTACGGAGACAGGGAGTTTACGAGCAGTACTTC
13 | . | TRBJ2-4 | . | TRBV4-1 | CASLDLAKNIQYF | TGCGCCAGCCTAGATCTAGCCAAAAACATTCAGTACTTC
14 | . | TRBJ1-2 | . | TRBV6-5 | CASSLTLINYGYTF | TGTGCCAGCAGTTTGACTTTGATTAACTATGGCTACACCTTC
12 | . | TRBJ2-1 | . | TRBV5-1 | CASSFVGYEQFF | TGCGCCAGCAGCTTCGTGGGCTATGAGCAGTTCTTC
13 | . | TRBJ1-1 | . | TRBV27 | CASRRGGYTEAFF | TGTGCCAGCAGGAGGGGAGGGTACACTGAAGCTTTCTTT
11 | few | TRBJ1-1 | . | TRBV30 | CAWTYTTEAFF | TGTGCCTGGACCTATACGACTGAAGCTTTCTTT
15 | . | TRBJ2-1 | TRBD1 | TRBV5-4 | CASSLGTGVTNEQFF | TGTGCCAGCAGCTTAGGGACAGGGGTAACCAATGAGCAGTTCTTC
13 | . | TRBJ1-2 | . | TRBV29-1 | CSVEVANSIDYTF | TGCAGCGTAGAGGTAGCTAATTCTATTGACTACACCTTC
13 | . | TRBJ2-2 | . | TRBV14 | CASSPLGSGELFF | TGTGCCAGCAGCCCGCTTGGGAGCGGGGAGCTGTTTTTT
15 | . | TRBJ2-7 | TRBD2 | TRBV5-1 | CASSLVWEGRDEQYF | TGCGCCAGCAGCTTGGTTTGGGAGGGGAGGGACGAGCAGTACTTC
13 | . | TRBJ2-1 | TRBD1 | TRBV7-9 | CASSLNDRGEQFF | TGTGCCAGCAGCCTAAACGACAGGGGTGAGCAGTTCTTC
16 | . | TRBJ2-7 | TRBD1 | TRBV5-1 | CASSWTTGQGLDEQYF | TGCGCCAGCAGCTGGACCACGGGACAGGGGCTCGACGAGCAGTACTTC
13 | . | TRBJ2-4 | . | TRBV6-5 | CASSYDRGNIQYF | TGTGCCAGCAGTTACGACCGCGGAAACATTCAGTACTTC
15 | . | TRBJ2-3 | . | TRBV5-1 | CASSLAAGGTDTQYF | TGCGCCAGCAGCTTGGCGGCAGGGGGCACAGATACGCAGTATTTT
15 | . | TRBJ2-3 | . | TRBV6-5 | CASSYSSPYTDTQYF | TGTGCCAGCAGTTACTCGAGTCCCTACACAGATACGCAGTATTTT
16 | . | TRBJ2-7 | . | TRBV7-2 | CASSLKGDYVGYEQYF | TGTGCCAGCAGCTTAAAGGGAGACTATGTAGGCTACGAGCAGTACTTC
15 | . | TRBJ2-7 | . | TRBV28 | CASSPTLGETYEQYF | TGTGCCAGCAGTCCGACCCTCGGAGAGACCTACGAGCAGTACTTC
18 | . | TRBJ2-1 | TRBD2 | TRBV5-6 | CASSLEIAGPQYYNEQFF | TGTGCCAGCAGCTTGGAGATAGCGGGTCCTCAATACTACAATGAGCAGTTCTTC
19 | . | TRBJ2-5 | . | TRBV4-1 | CASSQDGRILGFASETQYF | TGCGCCAGCAGCCAAGACGGAAGGATACTAGGTTTTGCTTCAGAGACCCAGTACTTC
17 | . | TRBJ2-7 | TRBD1 | TRBV4-1 | CASSLPTGTGSSYEQYF | TGCGCCAGCAGCTTACCTACCGGGACAGGGAGCTCCTACGAGCAGTACTTC
16 | . | TRBJ1-2 | . | TRBV18 | CASSPGIQTRDYGYTF | TGTGCCAGCTCACCGGGGATCCAGACCAGGGACTATGGCTACACCTTC
12 | . | TRBJ1-5 | . | TRBV14 | CASSQGLVPQHF | TGTGCCAGCAGCCAAGGGTTAGTACCCCAGCATTTT
17 | . | TRBJ2-7 | TRBD2 | TRBV28 | CASSPLGSSGISYEQYF | TGTGCCAGCAGTCCCCTAGGGTCGAGCGGGATATCCTACGAGCAGTACTTC
13 | . | TRBJ2-1 | TRBD2 | TRBV11-2 | CASSLLAGNEQFF | TGTGCCAGCAGCTTACTAGCGGGAAATGAGCAGTTCTTC
14 | once | TRBJ1-5 | . | TRBV7-2 | CASSQRTSYQPQHF | TGTGCCAGCAGCCAAAGGACATCTTATCAGCCCCAGCATTTT
13 | . | TRBJ1-2 | . | TRBV27 | CASSFGSGFGYTF | TGTGCCAGCAGTTTCGGCAGCGGCTTTGGCTACACCTTC
14 | once | TRBJ1-1 | TRBD1 | TRBV15 | CATSNRDRATEAFF | TGTGCCACCAGCAACCGGGACAGGGCCACTGAAGCTTTCTTT
16 | . | TRBJ1-2 | . | TRBV7-8 | CASSLEPEEGGYGYTF | TGTGCCAGCAGCCTAGAACCTGAGGAGGGCGGCTATGGCTACACCTTC
15 | . | TRBJ2-3 | TRBD2 | TRBV11-2 | CASSLDGRVTDTQYF | TGTGCCAGCAGCTTAGACGGGAGGGTCACAGATACGCAGTATTTT
15 | . | TRBJ1-1 | . | TRBV6-5 | CASSSGGGLNTEAFF | TGTGCCAGCAGCTCCGGGGGGGGGCTGAACACTGAAGCTTTCTTT
17 | . | TRBJ2-7 | TRBD1 | TRBV13 | CASSPPTERDRAYEQYF | TGTGCCAGCAGCCCGCCCACCGAGCGGGACAGGGCCTACGAGCAGTACTTC
13 | . | TRBJ1-4 | TRBD1 | TRBV11-2 | CASSLTGNEKLFF | TGTGCCAGCAGCTTGACAGGGAATGAAAAACTGTTTTTT
12 | . | TRBJ2-3 | . | TRBV12-5 | CASARGTDTQYF | TGTGCTAGCGCGAGAGGCACAGATACGCAGTATTTT
14 | once | TRBJ2-7 | . | TRBV4-1 | CASSQTHTVSEQYF | TGCGCCAGCAGCCAAACTCACACAGTTAGCGAGCAGTACTTC
17 | once | TRBJ2-3 | TRBD2 | TRBV5-4 | CAGSGTSGRPGTDTQYF | TGTGCCGGTTCCGGGACTAGCGGGAGGCCAGGCACAGATACGCAGTATTTT
14 | few | TRBJ1-1 | . | TRBV30 | CAWNPDSPTTEAFF | TGTGCCTGGAATCCGGACAGCCCCACGACTGAAGCTTTCTTT
14 | . | TRBJ2-1 | TRBD1 | TRBV6-6 | CASIRTGGGNEQFF | TGTGCCAGCATTCGGACAGGGGGGGGCAATGAGCAGTTCTTC
13 | . | TRBJ1-2 | . | TRBV5-1 | CASSLAEEDGYTF | TGCGCCAGCAGCTTGGCCGAGGAAGACGGCTACACCTTC
15 | . | TRBJ2-1 | TRBD2 | TRBV7-6 | CASSLGGTTINEQFF | TGTGCCAGCAGCTTAGGAGGGACTACCATCAATGAGCAGTTCTTC
16 | . | TRBJ2-2 | TRBD1 | TRBV10-3 | CAISEEVRGRTGELFF | TGTGCCATCAGTGAGGAGGTCAGGGGGCGGACCGGGGAGCTGTTTTTT
18 | . | TRBJ2-2 | TRBD2 | TRBV5-1 | CASSLRGLAGGTTGELFF | TGCGCCAGCAGCTTGAGGGGTTTAGCGGGAGGCACCACCGGGGAGCTGTTTTTT
15 | once | TRBJ2-2 | . | TRBV9 | CASSVDPGGTGELFF | TGTGCCAGCAGCGTAGATCCGGGTGGGACCGGGGAGCTGTTTTTT
14 | . | TRBJ1-5 | . | TRBV10-3 | CAISERHFNQPQHF | TGTGCCATCAGTGAGAGACACTTCAATCAGCCCCAGCATTTT
11 | . | TRBJ1-1 | . | TRBV7-9 | CASSPQTEAFF | TGTGCCAGCAGCCCTCAGACTGAAGCTTTCTTT